This T cell receptor beta chain was identified in a study of T cells after yellow fever vaccination. Study-wide background: The authors sorted the EM, EMRA, CM and Tscm memory subsets using CD3, CD45RA, CCR7 and CD95. The authors prepared low-cell-number fractions using SMART-Seq v4 Ultra Low Input.

This CDR3 is 13 amino acids long. Per germline, CDR1 MGHDK and CDR2 SYGVNS. V gave up 0 bases and J gave up 3 bases, with 6 bases separating them. Study-level points and caveats: The booster response re-showed most primary clones: 96% CD4, approximately 86% CD8. The day 0 sorted memory subsets showed almost all vaccine-responding clonotypes to be undetectable.

Using its own MiXCR run on the 5' RACE reads, TCRdb lists one record per CDR3 protein. The data show 20,000 to 25,000 distinct CDR3 sequences, roughly 5.5% seen once. This clonotype was detected many times. The source is a man younger than 30 who received the YFV17D yellow fever vaccine. Specimen: PBMCs, either bulk or a sorted T-cell subset (CD4+, CD8+, memory, or dextramer-sorted; not recorded which), collected about 41 days after the first yellow fever vaccination. This sequence joins TRBV25-1 and TRBJ2-7; the D is unclear. The CDR3, as DNA: TGTGCCAGCAGTGAATACCCAGGCTACGAGCAGTACTTC. This sequence encodes CASSEYPGYEQYF.